This TCR beta chain was documented in a study of T cell responses to AZD1222 COVID-19 vaccine. The assay was immunoSEQ multiplex PCR, and TCRdb's table has in-frame clones only and misses some. This sample has 28,000 or so clones, with 88% found just once. The CDR3 is made up of 15 amino acids. Study-level points and caveats: Spike-specific TCR breadth and depth were elevated following two AZD1222 doses. At baseline, seropositivity was found in only a handful of AZD1222 recipients. White British donors predominated, females outnumbered males, and clonal diversity was possibly underestimated.

Regarding this clone: Its specificity is unknown.

This TCR was sampled from an adult who received the AZD1222 COVID-19 vaccine. The starting material was peripheral blood, obtained 28 days after the second AZD1222 dose. This chain links TRBV21-1 with TRBJ1-4. TRBV21-1 is annotated as a pseudogene. CDR3 coding DNA: TGTGCCAGCAGCCGATACAGGGCGGGAATGGAAAAACTGTTTTTT. Translated: CASSRYRAGMEKLFF.